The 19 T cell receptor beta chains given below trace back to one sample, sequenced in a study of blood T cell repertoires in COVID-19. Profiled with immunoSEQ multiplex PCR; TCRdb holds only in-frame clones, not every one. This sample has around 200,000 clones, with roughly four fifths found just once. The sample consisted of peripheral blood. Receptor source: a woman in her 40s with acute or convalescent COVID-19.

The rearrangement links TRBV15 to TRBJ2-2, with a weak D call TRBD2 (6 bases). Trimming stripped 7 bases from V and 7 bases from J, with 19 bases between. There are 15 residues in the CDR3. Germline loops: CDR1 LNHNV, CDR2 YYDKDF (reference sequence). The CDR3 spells CATKEGLRPNGELFF. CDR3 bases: TGTGCCACCAAGGAGGGACTCCGACCTAACGGGGAGCTGTTTTTT.

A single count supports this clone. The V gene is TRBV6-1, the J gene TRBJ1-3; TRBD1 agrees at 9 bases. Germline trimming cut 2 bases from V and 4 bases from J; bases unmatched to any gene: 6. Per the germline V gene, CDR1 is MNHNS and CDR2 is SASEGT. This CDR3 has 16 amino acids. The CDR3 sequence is CASSEQQGAGGNTIYF. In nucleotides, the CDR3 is TGTGCCAGCAGTGAACAACAGGGGGCGGGCGGAAACACCATATATTTT.

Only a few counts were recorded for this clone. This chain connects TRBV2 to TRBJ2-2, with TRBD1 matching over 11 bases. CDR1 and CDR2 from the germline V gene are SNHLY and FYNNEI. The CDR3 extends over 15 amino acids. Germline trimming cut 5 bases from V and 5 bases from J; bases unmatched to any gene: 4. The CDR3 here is CASSYRDRGTGELFF. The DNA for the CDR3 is TGTGCCAGCAGTTACCGGGACAGGGGGACCGGGGAGCTGTTTTTT.

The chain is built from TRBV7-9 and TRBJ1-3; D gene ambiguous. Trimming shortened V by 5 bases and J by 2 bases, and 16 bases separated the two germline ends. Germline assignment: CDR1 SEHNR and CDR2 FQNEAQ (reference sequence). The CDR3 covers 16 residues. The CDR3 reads CASSHPLVRTGNTIYF. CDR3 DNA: TGTGCCAGCAGCCATCCCCTGGTGCGGACTGGAAACACCATATATTTT.

The CDR3 nucleotides read TGTGCCAGCTCACCCCGGGACACCCAAGAGACCCAGTACTTC. As protein: CASSPRDTQETQYF. The V gene is TRBV18, the J gene TRBJ2-5, with a possible D match to TRBD1 (6 bases). CDR1 is KGHSH, CDR2 LQKENI, per germline. This CDR3 contains 14 residues. V gave up 3 bases and J gave up 1 base, with 9 bases separating them.

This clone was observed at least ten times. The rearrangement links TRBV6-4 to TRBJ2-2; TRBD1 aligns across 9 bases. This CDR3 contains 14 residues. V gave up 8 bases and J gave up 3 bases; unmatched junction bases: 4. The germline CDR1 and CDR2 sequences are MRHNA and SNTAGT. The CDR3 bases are TGTGCCAGCGGGACAGGGAGAGACACCGGGGAGCTGTTTTTT. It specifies CASGTGRDTGELFF.

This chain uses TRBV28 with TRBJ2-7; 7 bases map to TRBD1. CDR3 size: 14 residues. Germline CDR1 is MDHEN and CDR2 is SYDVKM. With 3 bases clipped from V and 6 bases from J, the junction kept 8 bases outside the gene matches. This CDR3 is CASSFSVAGGEQYF. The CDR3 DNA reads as TGTGCCAGCAGTTTTAGTGTGGCAGGGGGCGAGCAGTACTTC. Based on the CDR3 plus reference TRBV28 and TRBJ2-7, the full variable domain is DVKVTQSSRYLVKRTGEKVFLECVQDMDHENMFWYRQDPGLGLRLIYFSYDVKMKEKGDIPEGYSVSREKKERFSLILESASTNQTSMYLCASSFSVAGGEQYFGPGTRLTVT.

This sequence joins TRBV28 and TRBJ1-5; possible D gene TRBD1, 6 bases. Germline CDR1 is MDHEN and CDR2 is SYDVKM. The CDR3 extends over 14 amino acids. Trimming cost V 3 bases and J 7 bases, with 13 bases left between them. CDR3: CASSFLDRNQPQHF. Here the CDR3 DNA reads TGTGCCAGCAGTTTCTTGGACAGAAACCAGCCCCAGCATTTT.

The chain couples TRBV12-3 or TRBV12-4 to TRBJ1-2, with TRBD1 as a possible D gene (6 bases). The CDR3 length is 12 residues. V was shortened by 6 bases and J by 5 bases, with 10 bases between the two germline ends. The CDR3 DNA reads TGTGCCAGCAGCCAGGGGAAATATGGCTACACCTTC. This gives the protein CASSQGKYGYTF.

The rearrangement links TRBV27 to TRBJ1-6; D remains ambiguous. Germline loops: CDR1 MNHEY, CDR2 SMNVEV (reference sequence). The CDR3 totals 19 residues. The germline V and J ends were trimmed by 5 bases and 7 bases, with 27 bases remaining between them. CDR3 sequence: CASSTRVKSLIDRNSPLHF. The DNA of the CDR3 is TGTGCCAGCAGTACCCGGGTCAAGTCTCTAATCGATAGAAATTCACCCCTCCACTTT.

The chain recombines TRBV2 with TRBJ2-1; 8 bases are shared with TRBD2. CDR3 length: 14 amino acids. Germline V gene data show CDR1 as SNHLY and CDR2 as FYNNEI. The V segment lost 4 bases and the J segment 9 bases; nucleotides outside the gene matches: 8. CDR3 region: CASSVITGRGEQFF. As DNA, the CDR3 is TGTGCCAGCAGTGTGATCACCGGGAGGGGTGAGCAGTTCTTC.

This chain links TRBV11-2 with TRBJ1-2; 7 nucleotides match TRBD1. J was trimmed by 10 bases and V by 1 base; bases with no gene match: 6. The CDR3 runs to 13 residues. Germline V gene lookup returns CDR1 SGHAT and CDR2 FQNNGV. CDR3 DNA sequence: TGTGCCAGCAGCTTAGGGACAGGACCTCACTACACCTTC. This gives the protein CASSLGTGPHYTF.

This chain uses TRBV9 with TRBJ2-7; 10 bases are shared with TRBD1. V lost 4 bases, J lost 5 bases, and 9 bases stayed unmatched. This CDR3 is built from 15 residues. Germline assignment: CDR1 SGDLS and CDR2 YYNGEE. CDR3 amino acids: CASSPRDRGTHEQYF. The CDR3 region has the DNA TGTGCCAGCAGCCCCCGGGACAGGGGAACCCACGAGCAGTACTTC.

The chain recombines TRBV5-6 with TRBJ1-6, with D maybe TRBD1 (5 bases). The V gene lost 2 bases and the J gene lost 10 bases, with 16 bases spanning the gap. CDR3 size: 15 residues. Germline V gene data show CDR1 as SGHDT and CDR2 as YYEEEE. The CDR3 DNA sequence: TGTGCCAGCAGCTTCTTCTCCAGGGTGGGCTCACCCCTCCACTTT. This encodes CASSFFSRVGSPLHF.

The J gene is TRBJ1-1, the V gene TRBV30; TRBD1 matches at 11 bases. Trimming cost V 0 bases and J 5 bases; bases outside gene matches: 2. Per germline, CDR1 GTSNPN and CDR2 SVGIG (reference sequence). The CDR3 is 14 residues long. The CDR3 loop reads CAWSVGTGGTEAFF. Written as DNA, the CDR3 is TGTGCCTGGAGTGTGGGGACAGGGGGGACTGAAGCTTTCTTT.

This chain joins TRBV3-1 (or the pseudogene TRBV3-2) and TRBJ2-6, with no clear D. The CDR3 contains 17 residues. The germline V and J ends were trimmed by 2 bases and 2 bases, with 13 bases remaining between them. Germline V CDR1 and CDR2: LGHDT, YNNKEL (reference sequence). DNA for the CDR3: TGTGCCAGCAGCCAACCCAGGTCCTATACTGGGGCCAACGTCCTGACTTTC. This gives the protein CASSQPRSYTGANVLTF.

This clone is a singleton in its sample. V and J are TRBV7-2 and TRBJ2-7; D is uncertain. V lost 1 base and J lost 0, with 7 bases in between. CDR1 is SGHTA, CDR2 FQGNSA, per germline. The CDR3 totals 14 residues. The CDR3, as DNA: TGTGCCAGCAGCTTAGACAGAGTCTCCTACGAGCAGTACTTC. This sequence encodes CASSLDRVSYEQYF.

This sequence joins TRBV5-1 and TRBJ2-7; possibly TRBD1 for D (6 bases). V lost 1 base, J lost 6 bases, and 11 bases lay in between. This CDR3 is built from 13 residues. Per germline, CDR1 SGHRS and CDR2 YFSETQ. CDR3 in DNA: TGCGCCAGCAGCTTGTGGCAGGGGAGCGAGCAGTACTTC. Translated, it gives CASSLWQGSEQYF. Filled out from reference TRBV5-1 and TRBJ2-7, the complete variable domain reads KAGVTQTPRYLIKTRGQQVTLSCSPISGHRSVSWYQQTPGQGLQFLFEYFSETQRNKGNFPGRFSGRQFSNSRSEMNVSTLELGDSALYLCASSLWQGSEQYFGPGTRLTVT.

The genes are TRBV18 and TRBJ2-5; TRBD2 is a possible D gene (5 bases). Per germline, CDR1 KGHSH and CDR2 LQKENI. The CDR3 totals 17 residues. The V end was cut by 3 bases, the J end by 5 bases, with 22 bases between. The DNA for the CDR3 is TGTGCCAGCTCACCCTTAGTTGGCGGGCACCACGGGGAGACCCAGTACTTC. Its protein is CASSPLVGGHHGETQYF.